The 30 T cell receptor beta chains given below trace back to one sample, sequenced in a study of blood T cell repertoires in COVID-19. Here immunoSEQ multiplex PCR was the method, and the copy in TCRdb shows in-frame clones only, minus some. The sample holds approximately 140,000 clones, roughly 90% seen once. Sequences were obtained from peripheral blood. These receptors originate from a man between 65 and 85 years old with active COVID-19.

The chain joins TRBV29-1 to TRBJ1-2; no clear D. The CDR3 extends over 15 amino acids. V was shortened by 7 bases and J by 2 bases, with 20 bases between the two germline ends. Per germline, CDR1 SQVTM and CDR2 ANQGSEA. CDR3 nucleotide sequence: TGCAGCGCCGCTAACCCCAAGGGCGGGAACTATGGCTACACCTTC. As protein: CSAANPKGGNYGYTF.

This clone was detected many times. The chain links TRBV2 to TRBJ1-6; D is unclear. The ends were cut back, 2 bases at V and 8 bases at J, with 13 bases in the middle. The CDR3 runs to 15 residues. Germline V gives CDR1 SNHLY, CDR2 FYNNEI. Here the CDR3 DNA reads TGTGCCAGCAGTGAAATCGGTGGTCGGGATTCACCCCTCCACTTT. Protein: CASSEIGGRDSPLHF.

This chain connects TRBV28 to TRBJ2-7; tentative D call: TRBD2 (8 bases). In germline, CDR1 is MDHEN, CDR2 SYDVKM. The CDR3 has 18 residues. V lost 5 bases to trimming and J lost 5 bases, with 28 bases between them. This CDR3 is CASSPIDRVGREENEQYF. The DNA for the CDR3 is TGTGCCAGCAGTCCTATCGACAGGGTGGGGCGGGAGGAGAACGAGCAGTACTTC.

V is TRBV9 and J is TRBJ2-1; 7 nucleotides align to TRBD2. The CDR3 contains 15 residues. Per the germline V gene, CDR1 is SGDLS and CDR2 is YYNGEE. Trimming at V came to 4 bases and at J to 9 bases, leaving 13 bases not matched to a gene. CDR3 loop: CASSLEGGSETEQFF. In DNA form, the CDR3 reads TGTGCCAGCAGCTTGGAGGGCGGGAGCGAGACTGAGCAGTTCTTC.

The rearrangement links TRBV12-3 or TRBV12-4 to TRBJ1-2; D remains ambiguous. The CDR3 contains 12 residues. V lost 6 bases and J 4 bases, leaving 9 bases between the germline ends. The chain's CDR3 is CASSRDLYGYTF. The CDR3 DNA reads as TGTGCCAGCAGCCGGGATCTCTATGGCTACACCTTC.

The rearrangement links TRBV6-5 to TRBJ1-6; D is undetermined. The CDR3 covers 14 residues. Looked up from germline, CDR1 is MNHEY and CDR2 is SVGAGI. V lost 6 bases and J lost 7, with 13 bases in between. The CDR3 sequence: CASSEESKNSPLHF. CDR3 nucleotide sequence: TGTGCCAGCAGCGAGGAATCGAAAAATTCACCCCTCCACTTT.

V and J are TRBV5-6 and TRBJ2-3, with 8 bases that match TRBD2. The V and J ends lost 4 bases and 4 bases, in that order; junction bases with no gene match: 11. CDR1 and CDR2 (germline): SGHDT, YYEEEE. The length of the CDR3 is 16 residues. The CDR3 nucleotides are TGTGCCAGCAGCCTCATGGGTGCAGCGGGAGCAGATACGCAGTATTTT. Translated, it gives CASSLMGAAGADTQYF.

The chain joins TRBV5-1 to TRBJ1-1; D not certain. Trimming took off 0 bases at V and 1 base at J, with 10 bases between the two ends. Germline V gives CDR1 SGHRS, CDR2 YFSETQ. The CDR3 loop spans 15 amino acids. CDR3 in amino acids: CASSLANPGNTEAFF. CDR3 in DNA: TGCGCCAGCAGCTTGGCAAATCCAGGGAACACTGAAGCTTTCTTT.

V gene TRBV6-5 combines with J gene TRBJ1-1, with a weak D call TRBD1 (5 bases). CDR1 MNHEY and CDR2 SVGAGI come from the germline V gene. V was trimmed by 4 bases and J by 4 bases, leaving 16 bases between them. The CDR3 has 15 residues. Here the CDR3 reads CASSSPTGEATEAFF. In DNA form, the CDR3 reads TGTGCCAGCAGTTCCCCCACAGGCGAGGCCACTGAAGCTTTCTTT.

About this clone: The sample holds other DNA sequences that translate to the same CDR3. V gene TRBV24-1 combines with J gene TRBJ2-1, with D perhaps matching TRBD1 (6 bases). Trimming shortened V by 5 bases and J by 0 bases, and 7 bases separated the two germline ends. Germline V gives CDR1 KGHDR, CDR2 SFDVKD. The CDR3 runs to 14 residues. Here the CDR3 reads CATSGGGSYNEQFF. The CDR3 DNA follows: TGTGCCACCAGTGGAGGGGGCTCCTACAATGAGCAGTTCTTC.

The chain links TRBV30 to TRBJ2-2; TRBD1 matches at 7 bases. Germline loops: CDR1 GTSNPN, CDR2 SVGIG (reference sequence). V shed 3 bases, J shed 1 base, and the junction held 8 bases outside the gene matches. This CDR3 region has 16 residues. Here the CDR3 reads CAWSRRGQWNTGELFF. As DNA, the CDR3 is TGTGCCTGGAGCCGAAGGGGACAGTGGAACACCGGGGAGCTGTTTTTT.

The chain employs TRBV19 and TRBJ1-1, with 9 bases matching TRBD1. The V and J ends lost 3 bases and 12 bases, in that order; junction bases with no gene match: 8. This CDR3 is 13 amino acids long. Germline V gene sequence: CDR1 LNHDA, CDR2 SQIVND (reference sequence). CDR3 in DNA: TGTGCCAGTAGTATTGTGCCGGGACAGGGAACTTTCTTT. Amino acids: CASSIVPGQGTFF.

The CDR3, as DNA: TGTGCCAGCAGCTTCAGGACAGGGGTCTTAAACACTGAAGCTTTCTTT. Translating it yields CASSFRTGVLNTEAFF. The rearrangement uses TRBV6-2 or TRBV6-3 and TRBJ1-1; the match to TRBD1 covers 9 bases. With 6 bases clipped from V and 2 bases from J, the junction kept 10 bases outside the gene matches. This CDR3 contains 16 residues. Germline V gene sequence: CDR1 MNHEY, CDR2 SVGEGT.

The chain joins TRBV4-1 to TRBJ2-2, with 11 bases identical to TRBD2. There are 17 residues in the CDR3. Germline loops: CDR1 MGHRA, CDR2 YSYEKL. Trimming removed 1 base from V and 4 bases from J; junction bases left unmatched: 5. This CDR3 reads CASSQGSGRAVTGELFF. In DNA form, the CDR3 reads TGCGCCAGCAGCCAAGGTAGCGGGAGGGCCGTCACCGGGGAGCTGTTTTTT.

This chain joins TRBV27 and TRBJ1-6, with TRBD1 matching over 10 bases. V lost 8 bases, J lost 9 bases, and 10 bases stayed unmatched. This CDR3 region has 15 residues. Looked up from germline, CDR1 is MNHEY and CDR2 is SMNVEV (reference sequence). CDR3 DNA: TGTGCCAGCTGCAAGCAGACAGGGGGCGCTTCACCCCTCCACTTT. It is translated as CASCKQTGGASPLHF.

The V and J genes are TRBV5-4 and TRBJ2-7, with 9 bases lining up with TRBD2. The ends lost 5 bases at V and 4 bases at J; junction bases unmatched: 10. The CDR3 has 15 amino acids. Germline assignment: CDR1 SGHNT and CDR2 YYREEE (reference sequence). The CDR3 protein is CASRPRSGSRYEQYF. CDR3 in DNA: TGTGCCAGCAGACCACGTAGCGGGAGTAGATACGAGCAGTACTTC.

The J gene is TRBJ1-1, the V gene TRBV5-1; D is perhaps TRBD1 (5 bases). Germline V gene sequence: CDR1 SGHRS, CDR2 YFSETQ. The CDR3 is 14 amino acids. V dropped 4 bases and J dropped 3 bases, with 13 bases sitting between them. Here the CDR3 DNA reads TGCGCCAGCAGCCCGGCGGGGGTGTACACTGAAGCTTTCTTT. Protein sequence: CASSPAGVYTEAFF. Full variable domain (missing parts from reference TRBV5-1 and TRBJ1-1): KAGVTQTPRYLIKTRGQQVTLSCSPISGHRSVSWYQQTPGQGLQFLFEYFSETQRNKGNFPGRFSGRQFSNSRSEMNVSTLELGDSALYLCASSPAGVYTEAFFGQGTRLTVV.

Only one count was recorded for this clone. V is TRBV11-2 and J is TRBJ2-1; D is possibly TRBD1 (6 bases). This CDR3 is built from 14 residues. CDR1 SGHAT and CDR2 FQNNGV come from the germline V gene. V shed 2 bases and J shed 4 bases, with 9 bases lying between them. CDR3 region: CASSLQGGYNEQFF. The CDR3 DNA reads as TGTGCCAGCAGCTTACAAGGGGGATACAATGAGCAGTTCTTC.

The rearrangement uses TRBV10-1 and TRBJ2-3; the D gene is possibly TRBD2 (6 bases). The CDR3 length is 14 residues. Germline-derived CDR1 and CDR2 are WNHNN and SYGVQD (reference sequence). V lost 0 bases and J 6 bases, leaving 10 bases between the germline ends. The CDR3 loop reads CASSESGGEDTQYF. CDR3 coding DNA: TGCGCCAGCAGTGAGTCAGGAGGGGAGGATACGCAGTATTTT.

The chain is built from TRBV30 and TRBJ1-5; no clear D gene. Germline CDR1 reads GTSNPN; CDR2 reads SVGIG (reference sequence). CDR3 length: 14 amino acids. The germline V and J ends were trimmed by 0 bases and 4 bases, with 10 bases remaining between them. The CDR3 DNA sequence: TGTGCCTGGAGTGTAAGCACGGGTAATCAGCCCCAGCATTTT. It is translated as CAWSVSTGNQPQHF.

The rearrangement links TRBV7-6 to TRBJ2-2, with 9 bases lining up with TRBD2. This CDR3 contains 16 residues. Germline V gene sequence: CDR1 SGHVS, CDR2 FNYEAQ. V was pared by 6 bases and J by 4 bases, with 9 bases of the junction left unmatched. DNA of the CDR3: TGTGCCAGCAGTCGTTTAGCGGGAGTGGGCACCGGGGAGCTGTTTTTT. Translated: CASSRLAGVGTGELFF.

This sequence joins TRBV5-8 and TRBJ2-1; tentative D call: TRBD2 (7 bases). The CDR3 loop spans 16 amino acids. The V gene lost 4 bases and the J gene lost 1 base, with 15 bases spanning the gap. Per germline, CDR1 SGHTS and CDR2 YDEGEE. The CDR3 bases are TGTGCCAGCAGCCTCCCCGGGGGGCTATCCTACAATGAGCAGTTCTTC. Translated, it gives CASSLPGGLSYNEQFF. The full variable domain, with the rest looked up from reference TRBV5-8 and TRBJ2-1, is EAGVTQSPTHLIKTRGQQATLRCSPISGHTSVYWYQQALGLGLQFLLWYDEGEERNRGNFPPRFSGRQFPNYSSELNVNALELEDSALYLCASSLPGGLSYNEQFFGPGTRLTVL.

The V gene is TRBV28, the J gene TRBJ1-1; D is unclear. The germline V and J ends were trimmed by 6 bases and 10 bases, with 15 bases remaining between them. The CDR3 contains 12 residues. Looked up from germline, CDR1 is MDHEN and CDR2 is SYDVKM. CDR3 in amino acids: CASRLPNRGAFF. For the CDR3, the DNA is TGTGCCAGCAGACTTCCGAATCGAGGAGCTTTCTTT.

This CDR3 is CASSIAFGLAGPLGFYNEQFF. The DNA for the CDR3 is TGTGCCAGTAGTATAGCCTTCGGACTAGCGGGACCCCTCGGATTCTACAATGAGCAGTTCTTC. This sequence joins TRBV19 and TRBJ2-1; 12 positions match TRBD2. There are 21 residues in the CDR3. V shed 1 base and J 3 bases; nucleotides not matched to a gene: 16. Looked up from germline, CDR1 is LNHDA and CDR2 is SQIVND (reference sequence).

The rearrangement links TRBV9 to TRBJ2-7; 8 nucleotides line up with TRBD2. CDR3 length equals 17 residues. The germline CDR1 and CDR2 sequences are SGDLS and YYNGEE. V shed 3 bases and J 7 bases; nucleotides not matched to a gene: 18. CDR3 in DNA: TGTGCCAGCAGCGCGACCCCAACTAGCGGCCTTGGGGGGGAGCAGTACTTC. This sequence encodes CASSATPTSGLGGEQYF.

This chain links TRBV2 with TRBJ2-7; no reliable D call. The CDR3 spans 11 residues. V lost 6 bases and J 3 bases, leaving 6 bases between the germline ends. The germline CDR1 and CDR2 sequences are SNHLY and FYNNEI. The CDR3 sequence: CASSPVYEQYF. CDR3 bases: TGTGCCAGCAGCCCAGTCTACGAGCAGTACTTC.

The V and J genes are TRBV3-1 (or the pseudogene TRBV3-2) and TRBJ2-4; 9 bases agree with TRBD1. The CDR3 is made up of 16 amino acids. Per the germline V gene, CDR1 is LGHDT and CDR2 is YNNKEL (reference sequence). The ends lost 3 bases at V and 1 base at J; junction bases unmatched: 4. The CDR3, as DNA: TGTGCCAGCAGCCAGGACAGGGGTCACGCCAAAAACATTCAGTACTTC. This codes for CASSQDRGHAKNIQYF.

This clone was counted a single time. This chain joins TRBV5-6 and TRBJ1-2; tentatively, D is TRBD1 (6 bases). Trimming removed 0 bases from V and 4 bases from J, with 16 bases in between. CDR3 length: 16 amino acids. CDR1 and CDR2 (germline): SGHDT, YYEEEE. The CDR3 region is CASSLAPGQTSYGYTF. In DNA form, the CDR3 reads TGTGCCAGCAGCTTGGCCCCCGGACAGACGAGCTATGGCTACACCTTC. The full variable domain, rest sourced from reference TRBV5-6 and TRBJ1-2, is DAGVTQSPTHLIKTRGQQVTLRCSPKSGHDTVSWYQQALGQGPQFIFQYYEEEERQRGNFPDRFSGHQFPNYSSELNVNALLLGDSALYLCASSLAPGQTSYGYTFGSGTRLTVV.

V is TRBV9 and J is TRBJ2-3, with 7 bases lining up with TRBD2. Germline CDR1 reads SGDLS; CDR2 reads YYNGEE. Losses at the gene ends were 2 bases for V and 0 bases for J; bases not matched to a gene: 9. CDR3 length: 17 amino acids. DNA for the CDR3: TGTGCCAGCAGCGTTAGCGGGCAACCATCTAGCACAGATACGCAGTATTTT. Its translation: CASSVSGQPSSTDTQYF.

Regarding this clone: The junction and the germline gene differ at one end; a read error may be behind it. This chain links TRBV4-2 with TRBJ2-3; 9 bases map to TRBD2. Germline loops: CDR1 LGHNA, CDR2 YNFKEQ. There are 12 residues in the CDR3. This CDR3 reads CASSPSGGRVVW. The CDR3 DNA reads TGTGCCAGCAGCCCCTCGGGCGGGAGGGTGGTATGG.